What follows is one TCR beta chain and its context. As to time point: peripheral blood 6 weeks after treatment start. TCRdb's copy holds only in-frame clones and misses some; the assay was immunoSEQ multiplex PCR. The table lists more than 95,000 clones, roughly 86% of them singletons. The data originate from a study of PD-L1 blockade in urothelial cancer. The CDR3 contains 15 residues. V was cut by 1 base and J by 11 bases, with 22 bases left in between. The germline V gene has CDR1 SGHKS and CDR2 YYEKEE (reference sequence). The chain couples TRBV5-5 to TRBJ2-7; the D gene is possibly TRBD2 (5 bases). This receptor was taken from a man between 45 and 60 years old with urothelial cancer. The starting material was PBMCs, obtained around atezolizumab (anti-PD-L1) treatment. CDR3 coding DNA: TGTGCCAGCAGCTTGATACTAGGACCTACCGGTATGGAGTACTTC. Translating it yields CASSLILGPTGMEYF.